This TCR beta chain was observed in a study of immune evolution from preneoplasia to lung adenocarcinoma. At the level of the study: HLA loss of heterozygosity: about 7% AIS, about 14% MIA, about 35% ADC, none AAH.

Histologic diagnosis was independently verified by two lung pathologists. Profiling relied on immunoSEQ multiplex PCR, and the TCRdb table lists in-frame clones only, not all of them. The table shows about 9,600 clones, with about 84% occurring only once. The V gene's germline CDR1 is MNHEY and CDR2 SVGAGI. V was clipped by 5 bases and J by 5 bases, with 16 bases between them. This CDR3 contains 14 residues. This TCR was sampled from a person aged 70 to 85 with lung adenocarcinoma. Sequencing was performed on FFPE minimally invasive lung adenocarcinoma tissue. J is TRBJ2-7 and V is TRBV6-5; a possible D gene is TRBD1 (6 bases). The CDR3 spells CASSPGTTLDEQYF. The CDR3 DNA follows: TGTGCCAGCAGTCCCGGGACAACCCTCGACGAGCAGTACTTC.